This T cell receptor beta chain stems from a study of regulatory T cells in long-lasting Graves disease. Time point in this sample: newly diagnosed GD, antithyroid drugs for less than 3 months. Isolated PBMC RNA provided the starting material for the TCR library. This clonotype was found many times. Antigen specificity is unknown. Building the TCR beta libraries relied on iRepertoire HTBI primers, and CDR3 regions underwent Arm-PCR. Using its own MiXCR run on the multiplex PCR reads, TCRdb lists one record per CDR3 protein. The sample contains roughly 430,000 distinct CDR3 sequences, roughly 17% of which appear only once. Study-wide results and caveats: Less diverse TCR repertoires were seen in persistent Graves' patients than in newly diagnosed ones.

The germline gives CDR1 SQVTM, CDR2 ANQGSEA. The V and J ends lost 5 bases and 4 bases respectively, with 17 bases between them. The CDR3 covers 14 residues. These data also formed part of another study, on T cells in Graves' hyperthyroidism and ophthalmopathy.

This clonotype was sampled from a woman in her twenties or thirties with Graves disease. This chain connects TRBV29-1 to TRBJ2-5; tentative D call: TRBD2 (6 bases). The specimen was peripheral blood mononuclear cells (PBMCs), collected at new diagnosis, from a patient treated with antithyroid drugs. The CDR3 region is CSVTLGTPVETQYF. CDR3 in DNA: TGCAGCGTTACTTTGGGGACTCCGGTAGAGACCCAGTACTTC.